These 24 T cell receptor beta chains were all obtained from the same sample, sequenced in a study of blood T cell repertoires in COVID-19. Repertoires were generated with immunoSEQ multiplex PCR, while TCRdb's copy carries only in-frame clones and drops some. Counted here are more than 95,000 clones, roughly 82% occurring once; the ten biggest clones make up around a quarter. The sequenced sample was peripheral blood. These receptors were collected from a man aged 55 to 70 with acute or convalescent COVID-19.

The chain uses TRBV5-6 and TRBJ1-2; 8 positions agree with TRBD1. The CDR3 totals 17 residues. J lost 0 bases, V lost 4 bases, and 11 bases had no gene match. Per germline, CDR1 SGHDT and CDR2 YYEEEE. CDR3 nucleotide sequence: TGTGCCAGCAGCCCCGGGACAGGAGGCCAAGCTAACTATGGCTACACCTTC. Amino acids: CASSPGTGGQANYGYTF. Full variable domain (remainder filled in from reference TRBV5-6 and TRBJ1-2): DAGVTQSPTHLIKTRGQQVTLRCSPKSGHDTVSWYQQALGQGPQFIFQYYEEEERQRGNFPDRFSGHQFPNYSSELNVNALLLGDSALYLCASSPGTGGQANYGYTFGSGTRLTVV.

V gene TRBV18 combines with J gene TRBJ2-5; D remains unclear. Trimming pared 3 bases from V and 5 bases from J, leaving 10 bases between. Germline V gene lookup returns CDR1 KGHSH and CDR2 LQKENI. The length of the CDR3 is 13 residues. This chain's CDR3 is CASSPQSPETQYF. In nucleotides, the CDR3 is TGTGCCAGCTCACCTCAGTCGCCGGAGACCCAGTACTTC.

This sequence joins TRBV7-9 and TRBJ2-1; TRBD1 aligns across 10 bases. V lost 2 bases and J lost 6; bases outside the gene matches: 10. The CDR3 runs 17 residues. Germline V lookup: CDR1 SEHNR, CDR2 FQNEAQ (reference sequence). CDR3 region: CASSLSATGGYRNEQFF. The CDR3 bases are TGTGCCAGCAGCTTATCCGCGACAGGGGGCTATCGCAATGAGCAGTTCTTC.

This clone was counted between two and nine times. This sequence joins TRBV9 and TRBJ1-3; possibly TRBD1 for D (5 bases). The CDR3 loop spans 15 amino acids. Germline assignment: CDR1 SGDLS and CDR2 YYNGEE. V lost 0 bases to trimming and J lost 4 bases, with 11 bases between them. This CDR3 reads CASSVGGEGGNTIYF. CDR3 DNA sequence: TGTGCCAGCAGCGTAGGAGGGGAGGGAGGAAACACCATATATTTT. The entire variable domain, with the rest obtained from reference TRBV9 and TRBJ1-3, is as follows: DSGVTQTPKHLITATGQRVTLRCSPRSGDLSVYWYQQSLDQGLQFLIQYYNGEERAKGNILERFSAQQFPDLHSELNLSSLELGDSALYFCASSVGGEGGNTIYFGEGSWLTVV.

In this sample, this clone turned up a few times. This chain connects TRBV5-1 to TRBJ2-7; TRBD2 is a possible D gene (5 bases). The CDR3 spans 13 residues. Per the germline V gene, CDR1 is SGHRS and CDR2 is YFSETQ. V dropped 0 bases and J dropped 3 bases, with 7 bases sitting between them. CDR3 coding DNA: TGCGCCAGCAGCTTGGGCGGGTACTACGAGCAGTACTTC. Translated, it gives CASSLGGYYEQYF.

The CDR3 is CASRRQGHGYTF. The CDR3 region has the DNA TGTGCCAGCAGACGACAGGGGCACGGCTACACCTTC. This chain joins TRBV28 and TRBJ1-2; the match to TRBD1 covers 8 bases. Germline CDR1 reads MDHEN; CDR2 reads SYDVKM. This CDR3 comprises 12 residues. Trimming at V came to 6 bases and at J to 8 bases, leaving 5 bases not matched to a gene.

The chain is built from TRBV6-6 and TRBJ2-7; the D is unclear. CDR3 length: 13 amino acids. CDR1 is MNHNY, CDR2 SVGAGI, per germline (reference sequence). V was pared by 5 bases and J by 1 base, with 9 bases between. CDR3 DNA: TGTGCCAGCAGTCCCCGAGCTTCCTACGAGCAGTACGTC. Residues: CASSPRASYEQYV.

Only one count was recorded for this clone. The chain is built from TRBV9 and TRBJ1-3; 9 bases are shared with TRBD1. V lost 3 bases to trimming and J lost 3 bases; unmatched junction nucleotides: 1. Germline values: CDR1 SGDLS, CDR2 YYNGEE. This CDR3 comprises 14 residues. The CDR3 DNA is TGTGCCAGCAGCGGGGGACAGGGTGGAAACACCATATATTTT. As protein: CASSGGQGGNTIYF.

V is TRBV27 and J is TRBJ2-7; TRBD1 matches 10 bases. Per germline, CDR1 MNHEY and CDR2 SMNVEV (reference sequence). The V and J ends lost 6 bases and 0 bases, in that order; junction bases with no gene match: 14. This CDR3 region has 18 residues. CDR3 protein: CASRTVLRQGALSYEQYF. The CDR3 nucleotides read TGTGCCAGCAGAACCGTTCTCCGACAGGGGGCCCTCTCCTACGAGCAGTACTTC.

This chain connects TRBV24-1 to TRBJ2-1; 14 nucleotides align to TRBD2. Germline V gene lookup returns CDR1 KGHDR and CDR2 SFDVKD. This CDR3 contains 19 residues. After removal of 3 bases from V and 0 bases from J, the junction contained 6 bases not matched to a gene. CDR3 loop: CATSDPTGTSGSSYNEQFF. CDR3 nucleotide sequence: TGTGCCACCAGTGATCCCACCGGGACTAGCGGGAGCTCCTACAATGAGCAGTTCTTC.

J is TRBJ2-3 and V is TRBV7-2; the D is unclear. Looked up from germline, CDR1 is SGHTA and CDR2 is FQGNSA. V shed 5 bases and J shed 2 bases, with 11 bases lying between them. The CDR3 covers 14 residues. CDR3 bases: TGTGCCAGCAGCGTCTACGGGTCCACAGATACGCAGTATTTT. It translates to CASSVYGSTDTQYF.

The chain links TRBV1 to TRBJ1-4; whether TRBD1, the table's D call, matches the DNA was not checked. TRBV1 has pseudogene status. The CDR3 runs 16 residues. The CDR3 bases are TGCACCAGCAGCCAGGGCCCGGACAGGGTCAGGGAAAAACTGTTTTTT. Translation gives CTSSQGPDRVREKLFF.

V is TRBV11-3 and J is TRBJ2-3, with D possibly being TRBD1 (6 bases). V was trimmed by 1 base and J by 5 bases, leaving 16 bases between them. This CDR3 has 16 residues. Germline values: CDR1 SGHNT, CDR2 YENEEA. CDR3 region: CASSLGGGLLVDTQYF. The CDR3 nucleotides read TGTGCCAGCAGCTTAGGTGGGGGCTTACTGGTAGATACGCAGTATTTT.

This sequence joins TRBV6-5 and TRBJ2-2; tentative D call: TRBD1 (5 bases). Trimming shortened V by 0 bases and J by 6 bases, and 8 bases separated the two germline ends. The CDR3 runs to 14 residues. Germline V CDR1 and CDR2: MNHEY, SVGAGI. For the CDR3, the DNA is TGTGCCAGCAGTTACTCTAGGGGCCCCGGGGAGCTGTTTTTT. Amino acids: CASSYSRGPGELFF.

This clone occurred once. The junction and the germline gene differ at one end; a read error may be behind it. The rearrangement uses TRBV11-3 and TRBJ1-1; D is ambiguous. The CDR3 contains 11 residues. The V gene's germline CDR1 is SGHNT and CDR2 YENEEA. The CDR3 DNA sequence: TGTGCCAGCGGCTTGAGGACTGAAGCTTTCTTT. Translating it yields CASGLRTEAFF.

The V and J genes are TRBV27 and TRBJ1-1; 7 positions match TRBD1. The V gene's germline CDR1 is MNHEY and CDR2 SMNVEV (reference sequence). V was clipped by 5 bases and J by 8 bases; unmatched bases: 5. CDR3 length: 12 residues. CDR3 DNA: TGTGCCAGCAGTCTAACAGGGGTGGAAGCTTTCTTT. Protein product: CASSLTGVEAFF.

CDR3 DNA: TGTGCCAGCAGCCCTACTAATTGGGGGCCTGAAGCTTTCTTT. Amino acid sequence: CASSPTNWGPEAFF. This rearrangement joins TRBV7-9 to TRBJ1-1, with TRBD1 as a possible D gene (6 bases). The V end lost 5 bases, the J end lost 6 bases, and 16 bases lay between the germline ends. CDR3 size: 14 residues. Per the germline V gene, CDR1 is SEHNR and CDR2 is FQNEAQ (reference sequence).

This chain uses TRBV18 with TRBJ2-5; 9 bases are a match to TRBD1. Germline V gene lookup returns CDR1 KGHSH and CDR2 LQKENI. This CDR3 has 15 residues. The V gene end was trimmed by 3 bases and the J gene end by 2 bases; junction bases not matched to a gene: 4. CDR3 residues: CASSPGTGIQETQYF. CDR3 nucleotide sequence: TGTGCCAGCTCACCGGGGACAGGGATTCAAGAGACCCAGTACTTC.

The V and J genes are TRBV5-1 and TRBJ2-3, with 8 bases aligning to TRBD2. There are 16 residues in the CDR3. After removal of 4 bases from V and 1 base from J, the junction contained 8 bases not matched to a gene. Germline V gene lookup returns CDR1 SGHRS and CDR2 YFSETQ. The CDR3: CASSLSGTRGTDTQYF. In DNA form, the CDR3 reads TGCGCCAGCAGCCTGTCCGGGACTAGGGGCACAGATACGCAGTATTTT.

The chain joins TRBV10-1 to TRBJ2-7, with 8 bases lining up with TRBD2. Per the germline V gene, CDR1 is WNHNN and CDR2 is SYGVQD (reference sequence). V trimming: 8 bases; J trimming: 6 bases; junction bases outside the gene matches: 9. CDR3 size: 13 residues. CDR3 loop: CASRPGLDREQYF. CDR3 nucleotide sequence: TGCGCCAGCCGCCCGGGACTAGATCGCGAGCAGTACTTC.

The DNA of the CDR3 is TGTGCCAGCTCACCATTGTCTACAGGGAATTATGGCTACACCTTC. Residues: CASSPLSTGNYGYTF. This chain links TRBV18 with TRBJ1-2; a possible D gene is TRBD1 (6 bases). Germline CDR1 KGHSH, CDR2 LQKENI. CDR3 size: 15 residues. V lost 2 bases and J lost 5, with 15 bases in between.

In its sample, this clone was seen a few times. The gene calls are TRBV10-1 and TRBJ1-4; D possibly corresponds to TRBD1 (5 bases). CDR3 length: 13 amino acids. The V end lost 2 bases, the J end lost 8 bases, and 9 bases lay between the germline ends. Looked up from germline, CDR1 is WNHNN and CDR2 is SYGVQD (reference sequence). The CDR3 region is CASSEAWGEKLFF. CDR3 DNA: TGCGCCAGCAGTGAGGCTTGGGGCGAAAAACTGTTTTTT.

The chain combines TRBV10-1 with TRBJ2-1, with TRBD2 matching 7 bases. Trimming took 5 bases from V and 8 from J; bases not matched to a gene: 15. CDR1 WNHNN and CDR2 SYGVQD come from the germline V gene (reference sequence). The CDR3 totals 16 residues. The CDR3 DNA sequence: TGCGCCAGCAGTCAGACACCTAGCGGTCTTTTGGATGAGCAGTTCTTC. It encodes CASSQTPSGLLDEQFF.

The chain is built from TRBV6-1 and TRBJ2-5; D might be TRBD1 (5 bases). The CDR3 sequence is 14 residues long. Germline V gene sequence: CDR1 MNHNS, CDR2 SASEGT. Trimming stripped 3 bases from V and 4 bases from J, with 12 bases between. The CDR3 loop reads CASSEPGKTETQYF. CDR3 DNA: TGTGCCAGCAGTGAGCCAGGGAAGACAGAGACCCAGTACTTC.